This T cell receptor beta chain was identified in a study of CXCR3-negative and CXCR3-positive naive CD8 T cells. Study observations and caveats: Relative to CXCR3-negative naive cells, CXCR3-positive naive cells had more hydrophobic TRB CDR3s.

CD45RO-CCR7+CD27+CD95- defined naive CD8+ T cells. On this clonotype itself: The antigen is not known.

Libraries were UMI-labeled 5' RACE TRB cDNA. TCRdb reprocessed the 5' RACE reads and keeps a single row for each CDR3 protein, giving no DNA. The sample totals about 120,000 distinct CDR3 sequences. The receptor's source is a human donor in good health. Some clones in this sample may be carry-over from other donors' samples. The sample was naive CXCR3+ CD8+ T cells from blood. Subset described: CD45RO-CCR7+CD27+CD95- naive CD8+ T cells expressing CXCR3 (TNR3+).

CDR3 region: CASSLGLMAYEQYF. This chain links TRBV7-8 with TRBJ2-7; the D gene TCRdb calls, TRBD2, cannot be checked with no DNA. The CDR3 length is 14 residues. Germline V gene lookup returns CDR1 SGHVS and CDR2 FQNEAQ. Complete variable domain (other parts from reference TRBV7-8 and TRBJ2-7): GAGVSQSPRYKVAKRGQDVALRCDPISGHVSLFWYQQALGQGPEFLTYFQNEAQLDKSGLPSDRFFAERPEGSVSTLKIQRTQQEDSAVYLCASSLGLMAYEQYFGPGTRLTVT.